These T cell receptor beta chains were read from a single sample in a study of T cells after yellow fever vaccination. In TCRdb, the 5' RACE reads were re-called with MiXCR into one record per CDR3 protein. The data hold 500,000 to 650,000 distinct CDR3 sequences, with roughly 14% observed a single time. This material consisted of PBMCs, taken on the day of the yellow fever booster vaccination. These receptors were taken from a man aged 30-40 years who received the YFV17D yellow fever vaccine. The CDR3 runs from the conserved cysteine through the conserved F or W. D genes are given only for firm matches. The size entry is marked missing in some rows and otherwise reads once, few, many or a size class.

d_call	clone_size	v_call	j_call	cdr3_nt	cdr3_aa
-	-	TRBV14	TRBJ1-1	TGTGCCAGCAGCCAAGACCAAAATGCCGAAGCTTTCTTT	CASSQDQNAEAFF
TRBD2	-	TRBV29-1	TRBJ2-1	TGCAGCGTGGAGCGGGGGAGTGGCGGTGAGCAGTTCTTC	CSVERGSGGEQFF
TRBD2	-	TRBV20-1	TRBJ2-7	TGCAGTGCAGCGCCCGGGACTAGTTACGAGCAGTACTTC	CSAAPGTSYEQYF
-	-	TRBV5-1	TRBJ2-1	TGCGCCAGCAGCCCTCGACTTCGCGGGGCCCGACCTGAGCAGTTCTTC	CASSPRLRGARPEQFF
TRBD2	-	TRBV14	TRBJ2-5	TGTGCCAGCAGCCATTTACTAGCGGCCCGAGAGACCCAGTACTTC	CASSHLLAARETQYF
-	few	TRBV7-3	TRBJ2-1	TGTGCCAGCAGCTTAAAAGGGGGTGGCTACAATGAGCAGTTCTTC	CASSLKGGGYNEQFF
-	few	TRBV18	TRBJ1-6	TGTGCCAGCTCACCGCCAGGAACCGCCAATTCACCCCTCCACTTT	CASSPPGTANSPLHF
-	few	TRBV30	TRBJ1-5	TGTGCCTGGAGTAGTCGGGGGGCCCAGCCCCAGCATTTT	CAWSSRGAQPQHF
-	few	TRBV20-1	TRBJ2-3	TGCAGTGCTAGAGATTTCCGGTTGCAGCCGGATACGCAGTATTTT	CSARDFRLQPDTQYF
-	-	TRBV27	TRBJ2-7	TGTGCCAGCAGTCGGACAGTCTCCTACGAGCAGTACTTC	CASSRTVSYEQYF
TRBD2	few	TRBV28	TRBJ2-7	TGTGCCAGCAGTTCACACAGCTTTCTACTAGCGGGAGGGCCGGGTGAGCAGTACTTC	CASSSHSFLLAGGPGEQYF
-	few	TRBV29-1	TRBJ2-7	TGCAGCGTTCAGGGGGGTAGCGGCCCCTACGAGCAGTACTTC	CSVQGGSGPYEQYF
TRBD2	once	TRBV4-2	TRBJ2-3	TGTGCCAGCAGCCAAACCGGCACTAGCGCGGGGGATACGCAGTATTTT	CASSQTGTSAGDTQYF
TRBD1	-	TRBV9	TRBJ2-7	TGTGCCAGCAGCGTAGGTCCAGCAGGGGGTGGGGAGCAGTACTTC	CASSVGPAGGGEQYF
-	-	TRBV7-2	TRBJ1-2	TGTGCCAGCAGCTTCGTTGGGGACTATGGCTACACCTTC	CASSFVGDYGYTF
TRBD2	-	TRBV10-3	TRBJ2-1	TGTGCCATCAGTCGTACTAGCGGGAGTTATGAGCAGTTCTTC	CAISRTSGSYEQFF
-	-	TRBV14	TRBJ2-1	TGTGCCAGCAGCCAATTCAAGCGGAGGGGCAATGAGCAGTTCTTC	CASSQFKRRGNEQFF
-	few	TRBV29-1	TRBJ2-5	TGCAGCGGGGGCCCCCTCGGCGAGACCCAGTACTTC	CSGGPLGETQYF
-	few	TRBV5-1	TRBJ2-1	TGCGCCAGCAGCTTGTCGCCCGATGGGAATGAGCAGTTCTTC	CASSLSPDGNEQFF
-	-	TRBV6-1	TRBJ1-3	TGTGCCAGCAGGGGGGTAGGACAGGGAAACACCATATATTTT	CASRGVGQGNTIYF
-	-	TRBV4-1	TRBJ2-5	TGCGCCAGCAGCCAAGATGGGGCAGGGGAAGCGGAGACCCAGTACTTC	CASSQDGAGEAETQYF
TRBD2	-	TRBV20-1	TRBJ2-7	TGCAGTGCTAGGTCTAGCGGCTCCTACGAGCAGTACTTC	CSARSSGSYEQYF
-	many	TRBV29-1	TRBJ2-3	TGCAGCGTTGATACGCAGTATTTT	CSVDTQYF
-	-	TRBV5-5	TRBJ1-4	TGTGCCAGCAGCTTGTCGAGGGGGGGTGCAACTAATGAAAAACTGTTTTTT	CASSLSRGGATNEKLFF
TRBD2	many	TRBV5-1	TRBJ2-2	TGCGCCAGCAGCCGGCCTGAAGCGGGAGGGATCTCCAACACCGGGGAGCTGTTTTTT	CASSRPEAGGISNTGELFF
TRBD2	few	TRBV27	TRBJ2-2	TGTGCCAGCAGTTTATCCCCGGGACTAGCGGGAGCCGGGGAGCTGTTTTTT	CASSLSPGLAGAGELFF